This entry describes one T cell receptor beta chain. The antigen remains unidentified. This entry belongs to a study of high-grade serous ovarian cancer treatment subgroups. Study overall: Each sample yielded on average about 7,000 unique TCR beta rearrangements from over 12,000 reads.

Notes on the study in general: Repertoire similarity ranged roughly 0.095 to 0.79 between tumors of one patient.

Produced via immunoSEQ multiplex PCR; TCRdb's table is partial and in-frame only. The table lists under 8,000 clones, 79% of them singletons. The CDR3 loop spans 11 amino acids. Trimming cost V 7 bases and J 1 base, with 5 bases left between them. Germline V lookup: CDR1 SGHRS, CDR2 YFSETQ. Tumor samples were taken before definitive surgery or chemotherapy. The sequence was obtained from a human donor with high-grade serous ovarian cancer. Sequencing used tumor tissue. The chain is built from TRBV5-1 and TRBJ2-5; D is unclear. CDR3 residues: CASEIQETQYF. The DNA for the CDR3 is TGCGCCAGCGAGATCCAAGAGACCCAGTACTTC.